This T cell receptor beta chain was sequenced for a study of TIL therapy for anti-PD-1-resistant metastatic lung cancer. Study summary: Patients had a median age of approximately 56 years (range 38-75). Study-wide findings and caveats: The cohort had more treatment-naive, never-smoker and oncogene-addicted patients than typical.

Looked up from germline, CDR1 is SGHTA and CDR2 is FQGNSA. With V trimmed by 6 bases and J by 10 bases, 7 bases remained unmatched. The CDR3 has 14 residues. Time point given: pre-treatment sample, taken before nivolumab and TIL therapy. The tumor samples were excised metastases, mostly pleural nodules or supraclavicular lymph nodes. The libraries were made with immunoSEQ v3. Libraries were sequenced to approximately 2 million read pairs (survey) or about 5-6 million (deep). Using immunoSEQ multiplex PCR, the repertoire was profiled, and TCRdb retains in-frame clones only, with some absent. The sample lists approximately 12,000 clones, approximately 59% seen once, with roughly 6.7% in the top ten. Comments on this clone: Antigen: not known.

The sequence came from a person aged 30 to 80 with non-small cell lung cancer. J is TRBJ1-6 and V is TRBV7-2; 9 positions agree with TRBD1. The material was tumor tissue, obtained at baseline. The CDR3 DNA follows: TGTGCCAGCAGGTCCGGGACAGGGTCGTCACCCCTCCACTTT. Translated: CASRSGTGSSPLHF.